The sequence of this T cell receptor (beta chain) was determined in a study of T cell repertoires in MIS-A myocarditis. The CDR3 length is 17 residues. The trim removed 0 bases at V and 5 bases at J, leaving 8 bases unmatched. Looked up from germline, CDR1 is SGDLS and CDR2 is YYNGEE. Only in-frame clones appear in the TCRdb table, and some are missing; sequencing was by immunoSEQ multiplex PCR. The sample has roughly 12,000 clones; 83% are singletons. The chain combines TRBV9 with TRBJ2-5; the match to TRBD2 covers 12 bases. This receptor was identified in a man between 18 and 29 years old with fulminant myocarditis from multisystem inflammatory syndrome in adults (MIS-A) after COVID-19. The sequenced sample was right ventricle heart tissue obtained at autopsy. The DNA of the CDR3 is TGTGCCAGCAGCGTAGTCGGACTAGCGGGGACGGGGGAGACCCAGTACTTC. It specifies CASSVVGLAGTGETQYF. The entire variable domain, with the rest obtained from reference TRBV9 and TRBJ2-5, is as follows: DSGVTQTPKHLITATGQRVTLRCSPRSGDLSVYWYQQSLDQGLQFLIQYYNGEERAKGNILERFSAQQFPDLHSELNLSSLELGDSALYFCASSVVGLAGTGETQYFGPGTRLLVL.